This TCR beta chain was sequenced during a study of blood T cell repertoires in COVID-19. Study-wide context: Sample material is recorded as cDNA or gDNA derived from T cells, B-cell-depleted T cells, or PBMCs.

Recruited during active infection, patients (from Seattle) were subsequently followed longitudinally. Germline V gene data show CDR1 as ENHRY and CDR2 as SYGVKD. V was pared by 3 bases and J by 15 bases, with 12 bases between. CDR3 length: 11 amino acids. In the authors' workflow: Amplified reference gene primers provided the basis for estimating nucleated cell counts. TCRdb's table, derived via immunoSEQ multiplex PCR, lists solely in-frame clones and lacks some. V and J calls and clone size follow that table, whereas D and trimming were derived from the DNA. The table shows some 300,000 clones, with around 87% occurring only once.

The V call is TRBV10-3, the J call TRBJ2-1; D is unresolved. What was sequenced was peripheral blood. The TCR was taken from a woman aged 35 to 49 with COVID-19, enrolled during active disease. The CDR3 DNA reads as TGTGCCATCAGTGATGGCATCCGGGTGTTCTTC. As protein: CAISDGIRVFF.